A selection of T cell receptor beta chains follows, all from one sample in a study of glioma-infiltrating T cells. TCRdb ran MiXCR on the multiplex PCR reads and lists one entry per CDR3 protein. Of 84,000 or so distinct CDR3 sequences listed, 20% to 25% were seen once; the top ten hold over 5%. Material for sequencing was glioma tissue, nonneoplastic brain tissue, or PBMCs (not recorded which). The receptor source for this set is a human donor with low-grade glioma or glioblastoma, undergoing nonglioma brain surgery, or in good health (not recorded which). The CDR3 runs from the conserved cysteine through the conserved F or W. The D gene is left open where the match is weak. For some rows the clone size is stated as once, few or many, or as a class when expanded; others skip it.

j_call clone_size d_call v_call cdr3_aa cdr3_nt
TRBJ2-1 many TRBD2 TRBV6-1 CASSGTSANNNEQFF TGTGCCAGCAGTGGAACTAGCGCGAACAACAATGAGCAGTTCTTC
TRBJ2-1 few . TRBV6-2/TRBV6-3 CASSHHSGHNEQFF TGTGCCAGCAGCCACCATAGCGGCCACAATGAGCAGTTCTTC
TRBJ2-7 few . TRBV6-6 CASSYSRVGHEQYF TGTGCCAGCAGTTATTCCAGGGTCGGGCACGAGCAGTACTTC
TRBJ2-7 many . TRBV6-1 CASGQASYEQYF TGTGCCAGCGGGCAGGCATCCTACGAGCAGTACTTC
TRBJ1-6 . . TRBV7-9 CASSPYRFSNSPLHF TGTGCCAGCAGCCCATACCGGTTCTCTAATTCACCCCTCCACTTT
TRBJ1-2 many . TRBV20-1 CSATRAVNYGYTF TGCAGTGCTACACGGGCCGTTAACTATGGCTACACCTTC
TRBJ1-1 . . TRBV7-2 CASSFRFQGARMDTEAFF TGTGCCAGCAGCTTTAGGTTTCAGGGAGCGCGGATGGACACTGAAGCTTTCTTT
TRBJ2-7 . . TRBV29-1 CSVLGTKGYEQYF TGCAGCGTTTTGGGCACGAAGGGTTACGAGCAGTACTTC
TRBJ2-7 . TRBD1 TRBV10-3 CAISEPDRGRDEHYF TGTGCCATCAGTGAGCCGGACAGGGGGCGCGACGAGCATTACTTC
TRBJ1-6 many TRBD1 TRBV25-1 CASSGDSFNSPLHF TGTGCCAGCAGTGGGGACAGTTTTAATTCACCCCTCCACTTT
TRBJ1-5 many . TRBV19 CASSITRRQPQHF TGTGCCAGTAGTATAACGCGGCGTCAGCCCCAGCATTTT
TRBJ1-4 many . TRBV18 CASAKGINEKLFF TGTGCCAGTGCGAAGGGGATTAATGAAAAACTGTTTTTT
TRBJ2-7 . . TRBV9 CASSAISVGEQYF TGTGCCAGCAGCGCGATAAGCGTTGGCGAGCAGTACTTC
TRBJ2-3 many . TRBV7-2 CASSLGFPDTQYF TGTGCCAGCAGCTTAGGTTTCCCAGATACGCAGTATTTT
TRBJ1-5 many TRBD1 TRBV20-1 CSALDRGAGNQPQHF TGCAGTGCCCTAGACAGGGGTGCGGGCAATCAGCCCCAGCATTTT
TRBJ2-7 many . TRBV2 CASQIQGADEQYF TGTGCCAGCCAAATACAGGGTGCGGACGAGCAGTACTTC
TRBJ2-7 many . TRBV2 CASSDTAAKQYF TGTGCCAGCAGTGATACCGCCGCCAAGCAGTACTTC
TRBJ2-1 few TRBD2 TRBV12-3/TRBV12-4 CASSPPSGDSFF TGTGCCAGCAGTCCCCCGAGCGGGGATTCGTTCTTC
TRBJ1-3 . TRBD1 TRBV6-2/TRBV6-3 CASNGGQGIASGNTIYF TGTGCCAGCAATGGGGGACAGGGAATCGCGTCTGGAAACACCATATATTTT
TRBJ1-1 many . TRBV3-1 CASSRAGALNTEAFF TGTGCCAGCAGCCGGGCTGGAGCCTTGAACACTGAAGCTTTCTTT
TRBJ2-5 few . TRBV2 CASTAGHGGSQYF TGTGCCAGCACAGCAGGCCACGGAGGGTCCCAGTACTTC
TRBJ2-1 many TRBD2 TRBV29-1 CSVEAGLAGSQPQFF TGCAGCGTTGAGGCGGGACTAGCGGGATCCCAACCCCAGTTCTTC
TRBJ2-7 few TRBD1 TRBV6-1 CAISEDRGGYEQYF TGTGCCATCAGTGAAGACAGGGGGGGCTACGAGCAGTACTTC
TRBJ1-1 many . TRBV6-1 CASRLQGGDTEAFF TGTGCCAGCAGACTACAGGGAGGGGACACTGAAGCTTTCTTT
TRBJ2-7 . . TRBV5-4 CASSSEDVEQYF TGTGCCAGCAGCTCTGAGGACGTCGAGCAGTACTTC
TRBJ2-5 . TRBD2 TRBV5-1 CASSLLAGVEETQYF TGCGCCAGCAGCTTACTAGCGGGAGTAGAAGAGACCCAGTACTTC
TRBJ2-3 many . TRBV27 CASSFGGPGADTQYF TGTGCCAGCAGTTTTGGGGGACCTGGGGCAGATACGCAGTATTTT
TRBJ1-1 many . TRBV14 CASSQDLSEEAFF TGTGCCAGCAGCCAAGATCTGAGCGAGGAAGCTTTCTTT
TRBJ1-5 many . TRBV12-3/TRBV12-4 CASSTQGLSNQPQHF TGTGCCAGCAGTACCCAGGGGTTGAGCAATCAGCCCCAGCATTTT
TRBJ2-5 . . TRBV7-9 CASSLAGGQETQYF TGTGCCAGCAGCTTAGCGGGGGGCCAAGAGACCCAGTACTTC
TRBJ1-1 many . TRBV25-1 CASRPSTGRDTEAFF TGTGCCAGCAGACCATCGACAGGTAGGGACACTGAAGCTTTCTTT
TRBJ2-3 . TRBD2 TRBV27 CASSSSRGGTDTQNF TGTGCCAGCAGTTCATCGCGGGGGGGTACAGATACGCAGAATTTT